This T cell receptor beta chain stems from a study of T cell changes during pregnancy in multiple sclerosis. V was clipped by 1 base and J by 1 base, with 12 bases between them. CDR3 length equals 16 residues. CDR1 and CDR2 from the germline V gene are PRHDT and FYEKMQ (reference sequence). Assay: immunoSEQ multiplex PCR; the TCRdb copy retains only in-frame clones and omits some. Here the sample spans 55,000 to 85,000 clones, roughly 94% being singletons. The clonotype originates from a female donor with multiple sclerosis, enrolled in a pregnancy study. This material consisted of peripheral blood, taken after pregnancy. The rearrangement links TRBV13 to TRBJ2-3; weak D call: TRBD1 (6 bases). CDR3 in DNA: TGTGCCAGCAGCTTAGTAGAAGCAGGGGGCACAGATACGCAGTATTTT. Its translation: CASSLVEAGGTDTQYF. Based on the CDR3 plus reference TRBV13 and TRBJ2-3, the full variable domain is AAGVIQSPRHLIKEKRETATLKCYPIPRHDTVYWYQQGPGQDPQFLISFYEKMQSDKGSIPDRFSAQQFSDYHSELNMSSLELGDSALYFCASSLVEAGGTDTQYFGPGTRLTVL.